This T cell receptor (beta chain) originates from a study of blood T cell repertoires in COVID-19. Study-wide context: From T cells, B-cell-depleted T cells, or PBMCs came the material, which was cDNA or gDNA.

Sequencing was performed with immunoSEQ multiplex PCR; in TCRdb, only in-frame clones are kept and a portion is missing. Altogether 300,000 to 450,000 clones are present, about 88% being singletons, with the ten largest covering 1.2%. Sequencing was done on a sample of PBMCs or T cells enriched from blood (not recorded which). The source is a woman aged 18-29 years who had recovered from COVID-19.

The CDR3, as DNA: TGTGCCAGCAGTCACCGGGACAGGCTAGCTTCTAACTATGGCTACACCTTC. Its translation: CASSHRDRLASNYGYTF. The chain has TRBV6-6 and TRBJ1-2; 8 bases align to TRBD1. Germline values: CDR1 MNHNY, CDR2 SVGAGI (reference sequence). The trim removed 5 bases at V and 0 bases at J, leaving 11 bases unmatched. This CDR3 comprises 17 residues.